This T cell receptor (beta chain) was sequenced for a study of shared T cell receptors in the human thymus. V lost 4 bases to trimming and J lost 4 bases; unmatched junction nucleotides: 17. The CDR3 runs to 19 residues. Germline V gene sequence: CDR1 GTSNPN, CDR2 SVGIG (reference sequence). Here immunoSEQ multiplex PCR was the method, and the copy in TCRdb shows in-frame clones only, minus some. The sample lists more than 550,000 clones; 70% to 90% were seen once. These same records also appear under a second study, on human thymus T cells. That paper adds: The donors were infants in Finland with congenital heart defects, otherwise immunologically healthy. Resections removed during corrective heart surgery provided the thymus tissue used. Apparent bias marked the V and J gene usage of thymic and blood repertoires. Unrelated individuals had highly overlapping thymic repertoires, as reported in related research.

The source of this sequence is a boy in the first two years of life with a congenital heart defect. J is TRBJ2-1 and V is TRBV30; TRBD1 matches 12 bases. Sequencing was carried out using thymocytes. CDR3 DNA: TGTGCCTGGATACCGGGACAGGGGGCGAGCGGGGAACTTTACAATGAGCAGTTCTTC. Translated, it gives CAWIPGQGASGELYNEQFF.